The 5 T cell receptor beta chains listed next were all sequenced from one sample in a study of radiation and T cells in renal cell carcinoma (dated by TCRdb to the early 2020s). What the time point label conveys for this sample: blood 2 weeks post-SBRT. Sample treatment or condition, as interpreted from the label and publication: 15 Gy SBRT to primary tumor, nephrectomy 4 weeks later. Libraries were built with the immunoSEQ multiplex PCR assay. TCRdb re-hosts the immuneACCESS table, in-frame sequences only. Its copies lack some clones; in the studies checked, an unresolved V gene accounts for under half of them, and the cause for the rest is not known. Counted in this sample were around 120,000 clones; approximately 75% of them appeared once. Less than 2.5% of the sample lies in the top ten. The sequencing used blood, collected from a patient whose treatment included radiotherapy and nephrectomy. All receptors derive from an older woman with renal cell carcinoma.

CDR3 in amino acids: CARERRPYEQYF. CDR3 DNA sequence: TGTGCCAGAGAAAGGCGACCGTACGAGCAGTACTTC. J is TRBJ2-7 and V is TRBV19; unclear D gene. The CDR3 has 12 amino acids. Germline CDR1 LNHDA, CDR2 SQIVND (reference sequence). Between the trimmed V and J ends, which lost 9 bases and 4 bases, there was a span of 13 bases.

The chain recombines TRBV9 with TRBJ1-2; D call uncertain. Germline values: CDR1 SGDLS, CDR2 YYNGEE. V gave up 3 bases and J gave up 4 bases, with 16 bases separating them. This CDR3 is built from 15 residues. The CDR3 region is CASSEAPGSSYGYTF. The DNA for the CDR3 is TGTGCCAGCAGCGAGGCCCCGGGGTCCTCCTATGGCTACACCTTC.

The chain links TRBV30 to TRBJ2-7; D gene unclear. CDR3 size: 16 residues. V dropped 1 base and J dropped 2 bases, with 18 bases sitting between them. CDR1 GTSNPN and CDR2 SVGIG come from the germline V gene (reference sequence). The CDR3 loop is CAWSDPRHVNAYEQYF. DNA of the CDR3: TGTGCCTGGAGTGACCCCCGACACGTTAATGCCTACGAGCAGTACTTC.

The CDR3 loop is CASSYGGSPQNSPLHF. CDR3 in DNA: TGTGCCAGCAGTTACGGGGGCTCCCCTCAGAATTCACCCCTCCACTTT. This sequence joins TRBV6-5 and TRBJ1-6, with D tentatively TRBD1 (6 bases). Germline loops: CDR1 MNHEY, CDR2 SVGAGI. V shed 2 bases and J shed 7 bases, with 15 bases lying between them. The CDR3 extends over 16 amino acids.

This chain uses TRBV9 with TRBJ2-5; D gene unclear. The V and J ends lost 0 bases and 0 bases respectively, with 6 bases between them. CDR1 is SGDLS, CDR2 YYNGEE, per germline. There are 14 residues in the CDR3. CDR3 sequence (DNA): TGTGCCAGCAGCGTAGAAGGGTACCAAGAGACCCAGTACTTC. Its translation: CASSVEGYQETQYF.